These 14 T cell receptor beta chains came from one sample sequenced in a study of STAT3 mutations in large granular lymphocyte leukemia. Generated by immunoSEQ multiplex PCR, the TCRdb table keeps only in-frame clones and is missing some. The sample comprises 30,000 to 40,000 clones, approximately 86% of which are singletons, and roughly 13% rests with the top ten. Study observations and caveats: Every T-cell large granular lymphocyte leukemia patient had at least one immunodominant TCR beta clonotype.

For these receptors, no antigen is known. What was sequenced was peripheral blood mononuclear cells. The receptors here all came from a man in his fifties or sixties with T-cell large granular lymphocyte leukemia. Some clones in this sample may be carry-over from other donors' samples.

This clone ranks as medium-sized (0.01 to 0.1%). CDR3: CASSLSGGIYEQYF. The CDR3 nucleotides are TGTGCCAGCAGCCTTAGCGGGGGGATTTACGAGCAGTACTTC. J is TRBJ2-7 and V is TRBV27; 10 nucleotides align to TRBD2. There are 14 residues in the CDR3. The ends lost 6 bases at V and 4 bases at J; junction bases unmatched: 6. Germline V gene lookup returns CDR1 MNHEY and CDR2 SMNVEV (reference sequence).

This chain uses TRBV5-5 with TRBJ1-2, with D unresolved. The germline CDR1 and CDR2 sequences are SGHKS and YYEKEE (reference sequence). CDR3 length: 12 amino acids. Trimming left V 4 bases short and J 7 bases short, with 11 bases between. The DNA for the CDR3 is TGTGCCAGCAGCGTCGACTCTGGTGGCTACACCTTC. It encodes CASSVDSGGYTF.

This clone came up a few times. V gene TRBV27 combines with J gene TRBJ1-2; the D gene is possibly TRBD1 (6 bases). The CDR3 covers 15 residues. V was clipped by 6 bases and J by 4 bases, with 18 bases between them. Germline V lookup: CDR1 MNHEY, CDR2 SMNVEV (reference sequence). CDR3 coding DNA: TGTGCCAGCAGCCCCTCGGCGGGGACATCCTATGGCTACACCTTC. It yields the protein CASSPSAGTSYGYTF.

V gene TRBV6-6 combines with J gene TRBJ1-5; D remains unclear. This CDR3 is 12 amino acids long. Germline V CDR1 and CDR2: MNHNY, SVGAGI (reference sequence). The V and J ends lost 5 bases and 4 bases respectively, with 6 bases between them. The CDR3 loop is CASSQNNQPQHF. The CDR3 bases are TGTGCCAGCAGTCAAAATAATCAGCCCCAGCATTTT.

The V call is TRBV18, the J call TRBJ2-1; 12 bases fit TRBD2. CDR1 KGHSH and CDR2 LQKENI come from the germline V gene. The CDR3 loop spans 17 amino acids. V trimming: 0 bases; J trimming: 2 bases; junction bases outside the gene matches: 2. The CDR3 sequence: CASSPPGLAGTYNEQFF. In nucleotides, the CDR3 is TGTGCCAGCTCACCACCTGGACTAGCGGGGACCTACAATGAGCAGTTCTTC. The whole variable domain, filled in from reference TRBV18 and TRBJ2-1, reads NAGVMQNPRHLVRRRGQEARLRCSPMKGHSHVYWYRQLPEEGLKFMVYLQKENIIDESGMPKERFSAEFPKEGPSILRIQQVVRGDSAAYFCASSPPGLAGTYNEQFFGPGTRLTVL.

The CDR3 sequence: CAWSVGQQTAYEQYF. In DNA, the CDR3 is TGTGCCTGGAGTGTTGGACAGCAAACCGCCTACGAGCAGTACTTC. This rearrangement joins TRBV30 to TRBJ2-7, with D possibly being TRBD1 (6 bases). The V end was cut by 0 bases, the J end by 2 bases, with 14 bases between. CDR3 length equals 15 residues. Germline CDR1 GTSNPN, CDR2 SVGIG (reference sequence).

V gene TRBV5-1 combines with J gene TRBJ2-7; possibly TRBD1 for D (5 bases). The CDR3 extends over 15 amino acids. Per the germline V gene, CDR1 is SGHRS and CDR2 is YFSETQ. Trimming removed 0 bases at V and 5 bases at J, with 15 bases between. The CDR3 is CASSLEAGQRDEQYF. CDR3 nucleotides: TGCGCCAGCAGCTTGGAAGCAGGACAAAGGGACGAGCAGTACTTC. Full variable domain (remainder filled in from reference TRBV5-1 and TRBJ2-7): KAGVTQTPRYLIKTRGQQVTLSCSPISGHRSVSWYQQTPGQGLQFLFEYFSETQRNKGNFPGRFSGRQFSNSRSEMNVSTLELGDSALYLCASSLEAGQRDEQYFGPGTRLTVT.

V and J are TRBV6-5 and TRBJ2-7, with D possibly being TRBD2 (6 bases). The CDR3 totals 13 residues. V was cut by 5 bases and J by 7 bases, with 15 bases left in between. Germline values: CDR1 MNHEY, CDR2 SVGAGI. The CDR3 loop is CASSASGTGEQYF. The CDR3 region has the DNA TGTGCCAGCAGTGCCTCCGGGACTGGAGAGCAGTACTTC.

The genes are TRBV18 and TRBJ1-5, with 9 bases lining up with TRBD1. Trimming cost V 0 bases and J 4 bases; bases outside gene matches: 7. Germline CDR1 reads KGHSH; CDR2 reads LQKENI. The CDR3 extends over 17 amino acids. The CDR3: CASSPPGTGLRNQPQHF. CDR3 in DNA: TGTGCCAGCTCACCACCCGGGACAGGGCTTCGAAATCAGCCCCAGCATTTT. Variable domain in full (rest from reference TRBV18 and TRBJ1-5): NAGVMQNPRHLVRRRGQEARLRCSPMKGHSHVYWYRQLPEEGLKFMVYLQKENIIDESGMPKERFSAEFPKEGPSILRIQQVVRGDSAAYFCASSPPGTGLRNQPQHFGDGTRLSIL.

This clone appeared a single time. The V and J genes are TRBV21-1 and TRBJ1-6; TRBD1, the table's D call, lacks a check against the DNA. TRBV21-1 is a pseudogene. This CDR3 comprises 16 residues. The CDR3 DNA is TGTGCCAGTCCCCGGGACAGACGGGGGCCTAATTCACCCCTCCACTTT. Amino acids: CASPRDRRGPNSPLHF.

The chain recombines TRBV10-3 with TRBJ2-7; 7 nucleotides align to TRBD2. This CDR3 is built from 13 residues. The V segment lost 4 bases and the J segment 4 bases; nucleotides outside the gene matches: 4. CDR1 is ENHRY, CDR2 SYGVKD, per germline. CDR3 protein: CAISVAAGYEQYF. The CDR3, as DNA: TGTGCCATCAGTGTCGCAGCGGGATACGAGCAGTACTTC.

V and J are TRBV30 and TRBJ2-7; 9 bases agree with TRBD2. The CDR3 sequence is 14 residues long. Germline V lookup: CDR1 GTSNPN, CDR2 SVGIG (reference sequence). Trimming took 6 bases from V and 1 from J; bases not matched to a gene: 7. The CDR3 here is CACFSGSASYEQYF. CDR3 DNA sequence: TGTGCCTGCTTTAGCGGGAGTGCATCCTACGAGCAGTACTTC. Full variable domain (missing parts from reference TRBV30 and TRBJ2-7): SQTIHQWPATLVQPVGSPLSLECTVEGTSNPNLYWYRQAAGRGLQLLFYSVGIGQISSEVPQNLSASRPQDRQFILSSKKLLLSDSGFYLCACFSGSASYEQYFGPGTRLTVT.

The chain carries TRBV5-1 and TRBJ2-7; D perhaps matches TRBD1 (5 bases). V shed 2 bases and J shed 2 bases, with 8 bases lying between them. Germline CDR1 and CDR2: SGHRS and YFSETQ. CDR3 length equals 13 residues. The chain's CDR3 is CASSFGQTYEQYF. The CDR3 nucleotides are TGCGCCAGCAGCTTTGGACAAACCTACGAGCAGTACTTC.

The table lists this clone with a few counts. A junction end diverges from the germline sequence, so it may reflect a read error. This chain connects TRBV2 to TRBJ1-4; 9 bases line up with TRBD1. The germline CDR1 and CDR2 sequences are SNHLY and FYNNEI. The CDR3 sequence is 13 residues long. The CDR3 DNA reads TGTGCCAGCAGTGAAGCGGGGGACAGGGTTCTGATTTTT. It translates to CASSEAGDRVLIF.